This passage covers 14 T cell receptor beta chains from one sample sequenced in a study of T cells expressing NK-cell markers. TCRdb re-called the 5' RACE reads and gives one entry per CDR3 protein, without DNA. Found here are about 460,000 distinct CDR3 sequences; the top ten clones hold roughly 1.4%. Sequencing was done on a sample of blood T cells: a sorted CD56 or NKG2C T cell subset, CD4+ or CD8+ T cells, or bulk PBMC T cells (not recorded which). These receptors came from a woman between 50 and 59 years old in good health.

V gene TRBV5-4 combines with J gene TRBJ2-1; TCRdb proposes TRBD2, but this gene call is untestable without DNA. This CDR3 has 16 residues. The germline V gene encodes CDR1 SGHNT and CDR2 YYREEE (reference sequence). CDR3 region: CASSLVGLAGDDEQFF.

CDR3 in amino acids: CSARAPQGGYTF. The chain joins TRBV20-1 to TRBJ1-2. CDR1 DFQATT and CDR2 SNEGSKA come from the germline V gene (reference sequence). The CDR3 loop spans 12 amino acids.

The rearrangement links TRBV18 to TRBJ2-2; TCRdb indicates TRBD1, and absent DNA this call remains unverified. The germline CDR1 and CDR2 sequences are KGHSH and LQKENI. There are 17 residues in the CDR3. This CDR3 reads CASSPTVPGTNTGELFF.

The chain couples TRBV7-2 to TRBJ2-1; TCRdb's D gene call, TRBD1, goes unchecked for lack of DNA. Germline V gives CDR1 SGHTA, CDR2 FQGNSA. This CDR3 spans 15 amino acids. This CDR3 is CASSLVVTGSNEQFF.

The chain combines TRBV7-9 with TRBJ1-1; the TCRdb D gene call, TRBD1, has no DNA to confirm it. In germline, CDR1 is SEHNR, CDR2 FQNEAQ (reference sequence). CDR3 length: 17 amino acids. The CDR3 loop reads CASSLRVGGGRRAEAFF.

The rearrangement uses TRBV28 and TRBJ2-1; TCRdb designates TRBD1, a call that cannot be tested without DNA. The germline gives CDR1 MDHEN, CDR2 SYDVKM. The CDR3 is 15 amino acids. The CDR3 sequence: CASTERGASYNEQFF.

V is TRBV6-5 and J is TRBJ1-6. This CDR3 contains 12 residues. From germline, CDR1 is MNHEY and CDR2 SVGAGI. This chain's CDR3 is CASSIIGSPLHF.

The chain carries TRBV7-8 and TRBJ2-5; absent DNA, TCRdb's TRBD1 call cannot be checked. Germline V gene lookup returns CDR1 SGHVS and CDR2 FQNEAQ. This CDR3 contains 14 residues. Here the CDR3 reads CASSSPRVWETQYF.

J is TRBJ2-2 and V is TRBV29-1; TCRdb names TRBD1, which stays unverified in the absence of DNA. The CDR3 has 13 amino acids. CDR1 SQVTM and CDR2 ANQGSEA come from the germline V gene. This chain's CDR3 is CSVESGLTGELFF.

This sequence joins TRBV6-2 or TRBV6-3 and TRBJ2-2. From germline, CDR1 is MNHEY and CDR2 SVGEGT. This CDR3 comprises 13 residues. This chain's CDR3 is CASSYGSRGELFF.

The chain links TRBV7-2 to TRBJ2-4; lacking DNA, the TRBD2 call made by TCRdb goes unchecked. Germline V gives CDR1 SGHTA, CDR2 FQGNSA. This CDR3 is 13 amino acids long. CDR3 protein: CASSGLGRNIQYF. Looking up the rest from reference TRBV7-2 and TRBJ2-4 gives the full variable domain: GAGVSQSPSNKVTEKGKDVELRCDPISGHTALYWYRQSLGQGLEFLIYFQGNSAPDKSGLPSDRFSAERTGGSVSTLTIQRTQQEDSAVYLCASSGLGRNIQYFGAGTRLSVL.

V usage is TRBV7-2 and J usage is TRBJ2-1; TCRdb outputs TRBD2, but without DNA this stays unchecked. The germline V gene encodes CDR1 SGHTA and CDR2 FQGNSA. This CDR3 is built from 14 residues. The CDR3 loop is CASSFIAGGSEQFF.

V is TRBV12-3 or TRBV12-4 and J is TRBJ1-1; the D call of TRBD1 rests on TCRdb alone, since no DNA is present to check it. The CDR3 extends over 11 amino acids. The CDR3 loop reads CASSSGPWAFF.

The chain couples TRBV24-1 to TRBJ2-1; TCRdb returns TRBD2, unconfirmable since there is no DNA. The germline V gene encodes CDR1 KGHDR and CDR2 SFDVKD. The CDR3 is made up of 15 amino acids. This chain's CDR3 is CATSGGLAGSRGQFF.